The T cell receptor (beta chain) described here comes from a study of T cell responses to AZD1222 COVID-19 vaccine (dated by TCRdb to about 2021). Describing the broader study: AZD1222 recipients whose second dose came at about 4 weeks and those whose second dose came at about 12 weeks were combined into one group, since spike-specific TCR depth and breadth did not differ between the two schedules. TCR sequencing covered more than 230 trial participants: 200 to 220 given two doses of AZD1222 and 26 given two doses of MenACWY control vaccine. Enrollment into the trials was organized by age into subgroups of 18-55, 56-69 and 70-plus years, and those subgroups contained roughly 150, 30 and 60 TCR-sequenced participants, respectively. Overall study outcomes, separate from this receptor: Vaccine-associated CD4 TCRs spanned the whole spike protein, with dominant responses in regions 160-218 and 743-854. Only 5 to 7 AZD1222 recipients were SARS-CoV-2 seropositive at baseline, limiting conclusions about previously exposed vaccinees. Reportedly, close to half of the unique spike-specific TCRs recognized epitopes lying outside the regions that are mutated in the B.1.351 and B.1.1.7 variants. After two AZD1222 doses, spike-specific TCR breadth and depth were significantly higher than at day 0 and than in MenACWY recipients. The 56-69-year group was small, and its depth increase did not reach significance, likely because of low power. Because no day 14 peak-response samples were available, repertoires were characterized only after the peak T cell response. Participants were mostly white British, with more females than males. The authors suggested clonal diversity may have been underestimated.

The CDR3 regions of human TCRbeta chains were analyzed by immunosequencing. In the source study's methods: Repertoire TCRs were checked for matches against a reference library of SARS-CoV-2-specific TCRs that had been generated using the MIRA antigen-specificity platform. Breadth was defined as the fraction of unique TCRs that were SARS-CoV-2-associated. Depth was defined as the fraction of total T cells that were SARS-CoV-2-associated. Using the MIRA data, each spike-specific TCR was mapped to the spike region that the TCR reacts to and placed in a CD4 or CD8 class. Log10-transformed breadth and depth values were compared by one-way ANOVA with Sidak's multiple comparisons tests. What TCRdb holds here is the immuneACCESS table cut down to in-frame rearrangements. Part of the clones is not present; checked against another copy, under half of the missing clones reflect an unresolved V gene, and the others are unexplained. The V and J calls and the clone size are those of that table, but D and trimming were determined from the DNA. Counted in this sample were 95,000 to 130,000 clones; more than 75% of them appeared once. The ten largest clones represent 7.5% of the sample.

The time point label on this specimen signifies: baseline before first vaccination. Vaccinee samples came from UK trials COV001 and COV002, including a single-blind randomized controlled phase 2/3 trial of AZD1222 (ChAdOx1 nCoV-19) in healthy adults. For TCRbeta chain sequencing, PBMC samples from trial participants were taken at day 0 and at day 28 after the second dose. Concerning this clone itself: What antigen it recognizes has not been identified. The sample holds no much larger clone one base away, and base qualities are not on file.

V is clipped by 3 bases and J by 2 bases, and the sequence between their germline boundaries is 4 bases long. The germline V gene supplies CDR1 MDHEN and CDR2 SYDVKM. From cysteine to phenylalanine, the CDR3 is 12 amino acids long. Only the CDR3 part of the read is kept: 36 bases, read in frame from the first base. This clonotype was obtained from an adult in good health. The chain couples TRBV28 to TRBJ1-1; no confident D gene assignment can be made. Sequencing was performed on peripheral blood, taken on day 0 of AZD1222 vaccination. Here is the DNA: TGTGCCAGCAGTTTTTTTAACACTGAAGCTTTCTTT. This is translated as CASSFFNTEAFF.